A selection of T cell receptor beta chains follows, all from one sample in a study of T cell responses to AZD1222 COVID-19 vaccine. TCRdb's table, derived via immunoSEQ multiplex PCR, lists solely in-frame clones and lacks some. The repertoire consists of 99,000 or so clones, with approximately 90% occurring once and the leading ten covering roughly a sixth. Material: peripheral blood, obtained on day 0 of AZD1222 vaccination. The receptor source for this set is an adult in good health. Each CDR3 is given with its conserved first and last residue. D genes are given only for firm matches. Only part of the rows carry a size: once, few, many, or a class if the clone is expanded.

V: TRBV15
J: TRBJ1-6
D: -
size: -
CDR3: CATSRGRASPNSPLHF
DNA: TGTGCCACCAGCAGGGGGCGGGCCTCCCCCAATTCACCCCTCCACTTT

V: TRBV21-1
J: TRBJ2-7
D: -
size: -
CDR3: CASSSRTGQGSYEQYF
DNA: TGTGCCAGCAGCTCCCGGACAGGGCAAGGCTCCTACGAGCAGTACTTC

V: TRBV11-3
J: TRBJ2-3
D: TRBD1
size: -
CDR3: CASSLGSRGRTDTQYF
DNA: TGTGCCAGCAGCTTAGGTAGCAGGGGGCGCACAGATACGCAGTATTTT

V: TRBV9
J: TRBJ2-2
D: -
size: -
CDR3: CASSVASWNTGELFF
DNA: TGTGCCAGCAGCGTAGCCAGCTGGAACACCGGGGAGCTGTTTTTT

V: TRBV19
J: TRBJ2-5
D: TRBD1
size: -
CDR3: CATLDRVRGGETQYF
DNA: TGTGCCACCTTGGACAGGGTGAGAGGTGGGGAGACCCAGTACTTC

V: TRBV25-1
J: TRBJ1-4
D: TRBD1
size: -
CDR3: CASSDRTGKGEKLFF
DNA: TGTGCCAGCAGTGATAGGACAGGGAAGGGTGAAAAACTGTTTTTT

V: TRBV7-9
J: TRBJ2-7
D: -
size: -
CDR3: CASSSVQNSYEQYF
DNA: TGTGCCAGCAGCTCAGTACAGAACTCCTACGAGCAGTACTTC

V: TRBV9
J: TRBJ2-1
D: -
size: -
CDR3: CASSPWGANNEQFF
DNA: TGTGCCAGCAGCCCGTGGGGGGCAAACAATGAGCAGTTCTTC

V: TRBV2
J: TRBJ2-2
D: TRBD2
size: -
CDR3: CASNILRGATGELFF
DNA: TGTGCCAGCAATATTTTGCGGGGGGCTACCGGGGAGCTGTTTTTT

V: TRBV10-2
J: TRBJ1-5
D: -
size: -
CDR3: CASSESPYLAPRQPQHF
DNA: TGCGCCAGCAGTGAGTCGCCCTACTTAGCCCCGAGGCAGCCCCAGCATTTT

V: TRBV5-1
J: TRBJ2-7
D: -
size: -
CDR3: CASSLGPGGRSTFYEQYF
DNA: TGCGCCAGCAGCTTGGGGCCCGGGGGGCGTAGTACCTTCTACGAGCAGTACTTC

V: TRBV11-2
J: TRBJ1-5
D: -
size: -
CDR3: CASSLDWGSNQPQHF
DNA: TGTGCCAGCAGCTTAGATTGGGGTAGCAATCAGCCCCAGCATTTT

V: TRBV4-1
J: TRBJ1-5
D: -
size: few
CDR3: CASSQRGQTPNQPQHF
DNA: TGCGCCAGCAGCCAAAGAGGACAGACCCCCAATCAGCCCCAGCATTTT

V: TRBV28
J: TRBJ2-7
D: -
size: -
CDR3: CASRPQGFGYEQYF
DNA: TGTGCCAGCAGACCGCAGGGGTTTGGATACGAGCAGTACTTC

V: TRBV5-6
J: TRBJ1-3
D: -
size: -
CDR3: CASSLVDRNTIYF
DNA: TGTGCCAGCAGCTTGGTGGATAGAAACACCATATATTTT

V: TRBV30
J: TRBJ2-7
D: -
size: -
CDR3: CAWRVRISYEQYF
DNA: TGTGCCTGGAGGGTGCGGATCTCCTACGAGCAGTACTTC

V: TRBV30
J: TRBJ2-7
D: TRBD1
size: -
CDR3: CAWKGETGGIPYEQYF
DNA: TGTGCCTGGAAAGGGGAAACAGGGGGAATCCCCTACGAGCAGTACTTC

V: TRBV2
J: TRBJ2-5
D: -
size: few
CDR3: CASTLQETQYF
DNA: TGTGCCAGCACCCTCCAAGAGACCCAGTACTTC

V: TRBV27
J: TRBJ1-2
D: -
size: -
CDR3: CASSLNSLYGYTF
DNA: TGTGCCAGCAGTTTGAACAGTCTCTATGGCTACACCTTC

V: TRBV5-1
J: TRBJ1-2
D: TRBD1
size: -
CDR3: CASSLGQGQSYGYTF
DNA: TGCGCCAGCAGCCTAGGACAGGGTCAGAGCTATGGCTACACCTTC

V: TRBV11-1
J: TRBJ1-2
D: -
size: -
CDR3: CASSLTGSLTYGYTF
DNA: TGTGCCAGCAGCTTGACGGGATCCCTAACCTATGGCTACACCTTC

V: TRBV6-5
J: TRBJ1-1
D: TRBD1
size: -
CDR3: CASSSDREINTEAFF
DNA: TGTGCCAGCAGTTCCGACAGGGAAATTAACACTGAAGCTTTCTTT

V: TRBV24-1
J: TRBJ1-1
D: TRBD1
size: -
CDR3: CATRGQGRYTEAFF
DNA: TGTGCCACCAGAGGACAGGGGCGGTACACTGAAGCTTTCTTT

V: TRBV13
J: TRBJ2-2
D: TRBD1
size: -
CDR3: CASSSGTGHTGELFF
DNA: TGTGCCAGCAGCTCCGGGACAGGACACACCGGGGAGCTGTTTTTT

V: TRBV7-6
J: TRBJ2-7
D: -
size: -
CDR3: CASSSNNWQEQYF
DNA: TGTGCCAGCAGCTCCAATAATTGGCAGGAGCAGTACTTC

V: TRBV6-1
J: TRBJ2-1
D: -
size: -
CDR3: CASSEDRGAIFEQFF
DNA: TGTGCCAGCAGTGAAGACCGGGGGGCAATCTTCGAGCAGTTCTTC

V: TRBV18
J: TRBJ1-2
D: -
size: -
CDR3: CASSPAGTGEGYTF
DNA: TGTGCCAGCTCACCAGCCGGGACCGGGGAGGGCTACACCTTC

V: TRBV7-8
J: TRBJ2-1
D: -
size: -
CDR3: CASSLVGGTYNEQFF
DNA: TGTGCCAGCAGCTTAGTTGGGGGAACCTACAATGAGCAGTTCTTC

V: TRBV9
J: TRBJ1-4
D: -
size: -
CDR3: CASSRDSNEKLFF
DNA: TGTGCCAGCAGCCGAGACAGTAATGAAAAACTGTTTTTT

V: TRBV9
J: TRBJ2-1
D: -
size: -
CDR3: CASSVVVGENNEQFF
DNA: TGTGCCAGCAGCGTAGTAGTGGGGGAGAACAATGAGCAGTTCTTC

V: TRBV30
J: TRBJ2-1
D: TRBD2
size: -
CDR3: CAWSALGTSGGFNEQFF
DNA: TGTGCCTGGAGTGCCCTTGGGACTAGCGGGGGATTCAATGAGCAGTTCTTC

V: TRBV7-6
J: TRBJ2-7
D: TRBD1
size: -
CDR3: CASSPRDRGYEQYF
DNA: TGTGCCAGCAGCCCCCGGGACAGGGGCTACGAGCAGTACTTC

V: TRBV5-4
J: TRBJ2-7
D: -
size: -
CDR3: CASSFGQGMSYEQYF
DNA: TGTGCCAGCAGCTTTGGGCAGGGGATGAGCTACGAGCAGTACTTC

V: TRBV5-5
J: TRBJ1-5
D: TRBD1
size: few
CDR3: CASSEKGAGQPQHF
DNA: TGTGCCAGCAGCGAGAAGGGGGCAGGTCAGCCCCAGCATTTT

V: TRBV14
J: TRBJ2-1
D: TRBD1
size: -
CDR3: CASSLNRDRNNEQFF
DNA: TGTGCCAGCAGCCTTAACCGGGACAGAAACAATGAGCAGTTCTTC

V: TRBV2
J: TRBJ1-2
D: -
size: -
CDR3: CASAREGSQSSETEPNYGYTF
DNA: TGTGCCAGCGCCCGCGAAGGTTCTCAAAGTTCTGAAACAGAGCCTAACTATGGCTACACCTTC

V: TRBV30
J: TRBJ1-2
D: -
size: -
CDR3: CAWRGGLLPANYGYTF
DNA: TGTGCCTGGAGGGGGGGACTCCTTCCCGCTAACTATGGCTACACCTTC

V: TRBV10-3
J: TRBJ2-3
D: -
size: -
CDR3: CAISESRGRVTDTQYF
DNA: TGTGCCATCAGTGAGTCGAGGGGCAGGGTGACAGATACGCAGTATTTT

V: TRBV4-1
J: TRBJ1-5
D: TRBD1
size: -
CDR3: CASSPITGDNQPQHF
DNA: TGCGCCAGCAGCCCAATTACAGGGGACAATCAGCCCCAGCATTTT

V: TRBV2
J: TRBJ1-1
D: -
size: few
CDR3: CASSETAGEVEAFF
DNA: TGTGCCAGCAGTGAAACGGCAGGGGAGGTTGAAGCTTTCTTT

V: TRBV18
J: TRBJ1-2
D: -
size: -
CDR3: CASSHRDGGYTF
DNA: TGTGCCAGCTCACACAGGGATGGTGGCTACACCTTC

V: TRBV2
J: TRBJ1-4
D: TRBD1
size: -
CDR3: CASSQDRGPNEKLFF
DNA: TGTGCCAGCAGCCAAGACAGGGGGCCTAATGAAAAACTGTTTTTT

V: TRBV7-6
J: TRBJ1-2
D: -
size: -
CDR3: CASSLQGAGFGYTF
DNA: TGTGCCAGCAGCTTACAAGGGGCGGGATTTGGCTACACCTTC

V: TRBV11-2
J: TRBJ2-1
D: TRBD2
size: -
CDR3: CASSLTPRLAGAYNEQFF
DNA: TGTGCCAGCAGCTTAACCCCACGCCTAGCGGGGGCCTACAATGAGCAGTTCTTC

V: TRBV15
J: TRBJ1-6
D: -
size: -
CDR3: CATSRGSLNSPLHF
DNA: TGTGCCACCAGCAGAGGGTCCCTCAATTCACCCCTCCACTTT

V: TRBV6-5
J: TRBJ2-1
D: TRBD1
size: -
CDR3: CASSYSGTEYNEQFF
DNA: TGTGCCAGCAGTTACTCCGGGACAGAGTACAATGAGCAGTTCTTC

V: TRBV15
J: TRBJ1-6
D: -
size: -
CDR3: CATSITGGSPLHF
DNA: TGTGCCACCAGCATCACGGGGGGTTCACCCCTCCACTTT

V: TRBV27
J: TRBJ2-7
D: -
size: -
CDR3: CASSQIPQGLTYEQYF
DNA: TGTGCCAGCAGCCAAATCCCCCAAGGTCTTACCTACGAGCAGTACTTC

V: TRBV6-4
J: TRBJ2-5
D: -
size: -
CDR3: CASSSIRGQTQYF
DNA: TGTGCCAGCAGTTCAATCAGGGGACAGACCCAGTACTTC

V: TRBV7-8
J: TRBJ1-4
D: -
size: -
CDR3: CASKRGGLVGSNEKLFF
DNA: TGTGCCAGCAAAAGGGGGGGTCTAGTGGGGTCTAATGAAAAACTGTTTTTT

V: TRBV19
J: TRBJ2-7
D: TRBD1
size: few
CDR3: CASSTRQGREQYF
DNA: TGTGCCAGTAGTACCCGACAGGGCCGGGAGCAGTACTTC

V: TRBV7-6
J: TRBJ2-7
D: -
size: once
CDR3: CASSPNVEQQLPYEQYF
DNA: TGTGCCAGCAGCCCCAACGTTGAACAGCAACTACCCTACGAGCAGTACTTC

V: TRBV3-1/TRBV3-2
J: TRBJ2-1
D: -
size: -
CDR3: CASSRSESSYNEQFF
DNA: TGTGCCAGCAGCCGAAGTGAGAGCTCCTACAATGAGCAGTTCTTC

V: TRBV3-1/TRBV3-2
J: TRBJ2-7
D: -
size: -
CDR3: CASSQVGWGYEQYF
DNA: TGTGCCAGCAGCCAAGTGGGGTGGGGCTACGAGCAGTACTTC